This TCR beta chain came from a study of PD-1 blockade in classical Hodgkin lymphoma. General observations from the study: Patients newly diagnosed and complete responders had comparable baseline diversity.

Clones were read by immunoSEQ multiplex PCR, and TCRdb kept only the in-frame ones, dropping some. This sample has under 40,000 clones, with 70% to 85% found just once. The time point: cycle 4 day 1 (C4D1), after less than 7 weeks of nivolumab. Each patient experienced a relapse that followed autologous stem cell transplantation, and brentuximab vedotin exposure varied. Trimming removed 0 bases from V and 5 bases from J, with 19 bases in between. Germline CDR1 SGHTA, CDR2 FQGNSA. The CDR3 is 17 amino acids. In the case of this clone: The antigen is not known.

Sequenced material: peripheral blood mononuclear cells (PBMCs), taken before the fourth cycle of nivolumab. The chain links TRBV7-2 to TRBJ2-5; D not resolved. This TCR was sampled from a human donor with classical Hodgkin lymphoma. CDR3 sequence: CASSLATTPPATETQYF. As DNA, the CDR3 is TGTGCCAGCAGCTTAGCCACCACCCCCCCCGCTACGGAGACCCAGTACTTC. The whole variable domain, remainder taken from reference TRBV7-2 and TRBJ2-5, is GAGVSQSPSNKVTEKGKDVELRCDPISGHTALYWYRQSLGQGLEFLIYFQGNSAPDKSGLPSDRFSAERTGGSVSTLTIQRTQQEDSAVYLCASSLATTPPATETQYFGPGTRLLVL.